This T cell receptor (beta chain) comes out of a study of OX40 agonist ivuxolimab in advanced cancers. About the research overall: A mean age of roughly 66 years, range 23 to 79, was recorded, and over 65% were male.

The method was immunoSEQ multiplex PCR; TCRdb's version includes in-frame clones alone and lacks a portion of them. The top ten hold 9.8% of the sample, which has 60,000 to 65,000 clones, about four fifths seen once. V lost 2 bases and J 7 bases, leaving 15 bases between the germline ends. The germline CDR1 and CDR2 sequences are SNHLY and FYNNEI. The CDR3 runs to 15 residues. This specimen consisted of CD4+ or CD8+ T cells sorted from blood, obtained in a trial of the OX40 agonist ivuxolimab. V usage is TRBV2 and J usage is TRBJ1-5, with no clear D. This receptor was obtained from an adult with an advanced solid tumor such as melanoma, head and neck, liver or kidney cancer. For the CDR3, the DNA is TGTGCCAGCAGTGAAATACTACCCGACAAGCAGCCCCAGCATTTT. Encoded protein: CASSEILPDKQPQHF.